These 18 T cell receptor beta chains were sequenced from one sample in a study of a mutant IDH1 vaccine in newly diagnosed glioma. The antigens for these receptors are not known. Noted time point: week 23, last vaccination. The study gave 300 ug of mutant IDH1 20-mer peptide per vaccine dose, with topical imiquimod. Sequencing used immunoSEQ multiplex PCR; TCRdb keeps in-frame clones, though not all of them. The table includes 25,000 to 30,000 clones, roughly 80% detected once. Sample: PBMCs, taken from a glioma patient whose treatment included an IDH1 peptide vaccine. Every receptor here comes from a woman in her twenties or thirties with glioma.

The chain's CDR3 is CAWSASSSGNTIYF. CDR3 bases: TGTGCCTGGAGTGCGTCGAGCTCTGGAAACACCATATATTTT. The chain links TRBV30 to TRBJ1-3; D is unclear. With 1 base removed from V and 0 bases from J, the gap between germline ends came to 7 bases. The germline V gene encodes CDR1 GTSNPN and CDR2 SVGIG (reference sequence). This CDR3 spans 14 amino acids.

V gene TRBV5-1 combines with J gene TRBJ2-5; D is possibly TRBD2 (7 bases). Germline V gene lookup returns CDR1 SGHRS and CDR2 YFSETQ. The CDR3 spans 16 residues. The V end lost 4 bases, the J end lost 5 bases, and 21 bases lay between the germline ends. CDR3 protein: CASSLRGGAGGETQYF. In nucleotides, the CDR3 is TGCGCCAGCAGCCTCAGAGGGGGGGCTGGTGGGGAGACCCAGTACTTC.

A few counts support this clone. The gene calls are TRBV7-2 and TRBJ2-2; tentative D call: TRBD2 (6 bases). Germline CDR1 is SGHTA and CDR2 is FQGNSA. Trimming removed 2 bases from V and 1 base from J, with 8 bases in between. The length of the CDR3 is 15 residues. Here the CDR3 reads CASSLNGGNTGELFF. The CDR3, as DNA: TGTGCCAGCAGCTTAAACGGGGGGAACACCGGGGAGCTGTTTTTT. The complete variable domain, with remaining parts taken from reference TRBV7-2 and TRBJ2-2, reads GAGVSQSPSNKVTEKGKDVELRCDPISGHTALYWYRQSLGQGLEFLIYFQGNSAPDKSGLPSDRFSAERTGGSVSTLTIQRTQQEDSAVYLCASSLNGGNTGELFFGEGSRLTVL.

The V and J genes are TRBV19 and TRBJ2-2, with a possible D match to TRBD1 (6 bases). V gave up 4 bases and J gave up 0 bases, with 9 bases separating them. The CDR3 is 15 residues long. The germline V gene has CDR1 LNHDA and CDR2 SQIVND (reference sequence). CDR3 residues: CASSTTGSNTGELFF. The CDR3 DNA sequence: TGTGCCAGTAGTACCACAGGGTCGAACACCGGGGAGCTGTTTTTT.

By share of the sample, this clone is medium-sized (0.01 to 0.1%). The DNA for the CDR3 is TGTGCCAGCAGCTCCAAACAGGCCCAGTACTTC. As protein: CASSSKQAQYF. This chain connects TRBV7-2 to TRBJ2-5; possibly TRBD1 for D (5 bases). The germline V gene encodes CDR1 SGHTA and CDR2 FQGNSA. Deletions cut 4 bases from V and 9 bases from J, with 9 bases between. The CDR3 sequence is 11 residues long.

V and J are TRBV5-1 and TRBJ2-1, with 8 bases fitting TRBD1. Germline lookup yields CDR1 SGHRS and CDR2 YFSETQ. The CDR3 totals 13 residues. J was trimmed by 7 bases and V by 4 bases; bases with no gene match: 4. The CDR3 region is CASSPTGGNEQFF. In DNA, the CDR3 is TGCGCCAGCAGCCCAACAGGGGGTAATGAGCAGTTCTTC.

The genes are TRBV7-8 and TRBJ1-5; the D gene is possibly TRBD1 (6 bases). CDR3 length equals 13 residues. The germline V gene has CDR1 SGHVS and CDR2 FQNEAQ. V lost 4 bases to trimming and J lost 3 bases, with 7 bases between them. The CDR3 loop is CASSSGDNQPQHF. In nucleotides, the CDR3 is TGTGCCAGCAGCTCAGGGGACAATCAGCCCCAGCATTTT.

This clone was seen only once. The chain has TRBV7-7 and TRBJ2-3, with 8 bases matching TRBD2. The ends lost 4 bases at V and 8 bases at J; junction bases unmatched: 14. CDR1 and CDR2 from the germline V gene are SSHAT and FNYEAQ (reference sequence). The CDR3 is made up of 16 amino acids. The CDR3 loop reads CASSSRDLTAGGTQYF. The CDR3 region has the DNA TGTGCCAGCAGCTCCAGGGACCTTACTGCGGGGGGTACGCAGTATTTT.

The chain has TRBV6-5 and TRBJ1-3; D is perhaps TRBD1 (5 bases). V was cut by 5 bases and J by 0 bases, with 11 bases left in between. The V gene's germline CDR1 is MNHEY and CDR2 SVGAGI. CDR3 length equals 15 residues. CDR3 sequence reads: CASSPPTDSGNTIYF. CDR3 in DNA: TGTGCCAGCAGTCCCCCGACAGACTCTGGAAACACCATATATTTT.

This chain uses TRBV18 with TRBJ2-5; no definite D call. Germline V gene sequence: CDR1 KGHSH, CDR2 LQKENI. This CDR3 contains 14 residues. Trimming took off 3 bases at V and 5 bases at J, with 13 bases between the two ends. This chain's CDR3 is CASSPARAVETQYF. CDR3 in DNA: TGTGCCAGCTCACCTGCCCGGGCTGTGGAGACCCAGTACTTC.

As DNA, the CDR3 is TGCGCCAGCAGAGCGGGGGGGCCTAGGGGAAATGAGCAGTTCTTC. Protein product: CASRAGGPRGNEQFF. The chain uses TRBV5-1 and TRBJ2-1, with 10 bases fitting TRBD2. This CDR3 region has 15 residues. Germline CDR1 and CDR2: SGHRS and YFSETQ. J was trimmed by 7 bases and V by 5 bases; bases with no gene match: 9.

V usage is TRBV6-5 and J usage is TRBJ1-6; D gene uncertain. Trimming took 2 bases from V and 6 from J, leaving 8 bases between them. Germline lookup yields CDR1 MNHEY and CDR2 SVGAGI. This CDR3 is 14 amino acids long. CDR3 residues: CASSYEGPNSPLHF. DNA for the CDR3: TGTGCCAGCAGTTACGAGGGTCCTAATTCACCCCTCCACTTT.

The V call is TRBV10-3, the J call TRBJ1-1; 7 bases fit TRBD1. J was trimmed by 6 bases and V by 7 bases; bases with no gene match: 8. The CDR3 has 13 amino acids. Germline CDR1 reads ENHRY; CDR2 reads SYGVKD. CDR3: CAITAGGFAEAFF. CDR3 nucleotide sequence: TGTGCCATCACGGCAGGGGGATTCGCTGAAGCTTTCTTT.

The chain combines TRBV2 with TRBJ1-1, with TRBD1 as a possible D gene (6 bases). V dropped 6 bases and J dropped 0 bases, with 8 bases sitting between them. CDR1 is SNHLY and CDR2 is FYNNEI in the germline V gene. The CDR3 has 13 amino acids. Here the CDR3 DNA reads TGTGCCAGCAGGGACAGCTTGAACACTGAAGCTTTCTTT. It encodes CASRDSLNTEAFF.

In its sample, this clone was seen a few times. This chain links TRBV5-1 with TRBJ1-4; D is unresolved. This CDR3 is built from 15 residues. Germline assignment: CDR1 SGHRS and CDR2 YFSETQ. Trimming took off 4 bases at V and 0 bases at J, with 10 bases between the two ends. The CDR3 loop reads CASSLSGTTNEKLFF. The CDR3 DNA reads TGCGCCAGCAGCCTCAGCGGGACAACTAATGAAAAACTGTTTTTT.

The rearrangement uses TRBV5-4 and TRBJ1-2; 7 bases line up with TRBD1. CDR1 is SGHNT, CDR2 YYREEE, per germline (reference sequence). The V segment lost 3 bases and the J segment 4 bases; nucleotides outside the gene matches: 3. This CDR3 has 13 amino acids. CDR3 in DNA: TGTGCCAGCAGCTCGACAGGGACCTATGGCTACACCTTC. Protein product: CASSSTGTYGYTF.

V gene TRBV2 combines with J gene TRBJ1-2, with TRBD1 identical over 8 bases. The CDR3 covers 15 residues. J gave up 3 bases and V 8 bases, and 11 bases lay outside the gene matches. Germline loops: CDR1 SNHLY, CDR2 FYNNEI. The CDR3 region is CASRDRSGADYGYTF. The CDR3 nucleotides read TGTGCCAGCCGGGACAGGAGCGGGGCAGACTATGGCTACACCTTC. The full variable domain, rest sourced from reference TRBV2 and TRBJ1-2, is EPEVTQTPSHQVTQMGQEVILRCVPISNHLYFYWYRQILGQKVEFLVSFYNNEISEKSEIFDDQFSVERPDGSNFTLKIRSTKLEDSAMYFCASRDRSGADYGYTFGSGTRLTVV.

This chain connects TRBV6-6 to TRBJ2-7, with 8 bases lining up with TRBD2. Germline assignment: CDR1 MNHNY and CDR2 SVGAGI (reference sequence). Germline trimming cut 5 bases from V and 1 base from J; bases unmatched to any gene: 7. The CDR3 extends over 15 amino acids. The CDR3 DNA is TGTGCCAGCAGTCCCCGGGGGGGCCTTTCCTACGAGCAGTACTTC. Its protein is CASSPRGGLSYEQYF.